The source of this T cell receptor beta chain is a study of graft-versus-host responses after intestinal transplantation. Study findings and constraints: Some patients had graft-donor T cell macrochimerism. In their allografts, the ratios of graft-versus-host to host-versus-graft T cell clones were high.

As to this clone: As yet, its antigen is unknown.

V trimming: 7 bases; J trimming: 6 bases; junction bases outside the gene matches: 3. CDR3 size: 12 residues. CDR1 and CDR2 from the germline V gene are MNHNS and SASEGT. Profiling relied on immunoSEQ multiplex PCR, and the TCRdb table lists in-frame clones only, not all of them. The table includes approximately 130,000 clones, roughly 92% detected once. This TCR came from a human donor who received an intestinal transplant. The sequences come from unstimulated CD4+ T cells sorted from spleen or lymph node cells, collected before intestinal transplant. This sequence joins TRBV6-1 and TRBJ1-5; the match to TRBD1 covers 7 bases. As DNA, the CDR3 is TGTGCCAGCAAAGAGGGGGCTCAGCCCCAGCATTTT. Amino acids: CASKEGAQPQHF.